The 25 T cell receptor beta chains reported below all come from one sample, sequenced in a study of vaccination effects on CD4 cells after COVID-19. TCRdb's copy holds only in-frame clones and misses some; the assay was immunoSEQ multiplex PCR. The sample shows 20,000 to 25,000 clones, under 75% of them seen only once. These receptors have no identified antigens. Viral peptide pool expansion of antigen-specific CD4+ T cells preceded sequencing in the ViraFEST assay. Culture lasted under 13 days before CD4+ T cell isolation. Between March and December 2020, the person had a SARS-CoV-2 infection that PCR confirmed. Sequenced material: CD4+ T cells from PBMCs cultured with a peptide pool, taken before COVID-19 vaccination. The receptors shown here come from a human donor who had a prior SARS-CoV-2 infection.

This clone is medium-sized (0.01 to 0.1%). The chain joins TRBV27 to TRBJ2-7, with 8 bases that match TRBD1. With 8 bases clipped from V and 6 bases from J, the junction kept 15 bases outside the gene matches. This CDR3 spans 15 amino acids. Germline V gives CDR1 MNHEY, CDR2 SMNVEV (reference sequence). CDR3 residues: CASGVRQGSSGEQYF. CDR3 nucleotides: TGTGCCAGCGGTGTCCGACAGGGGAGCTCGGGCGAGCAGTACTTC.

The genes are TRBV2 and TRBJ1-2, with D possibly TRBD1 on 5 matching bases. Germline CDR1 SNHLY, CDR2 FYNNEI. The CDR3 runs 14 residues. V was clipped by 1 base and J by 4 bases, with 10 bases between them. The CDR3 DNA reads TGTGCCAGCAGTGAAGAAGTGGGGGGCTATGGCTACACCTTC. Translation: CASSEEVGGYGYTF.

This clone was seen only a few times. This chain uses TRBV5-4 with TRBJ1-6, with D tentatively TRBD1 (6 bases). Germline V lookup: CDR1 SGHNT, CDR2 YYREEE (reference sequence). The CDR3 runs to 15 residues. Deletions cut 4 bases from V and 8 bases from J, with 16 bases between. The CDR3 nucleotides are TGTGCCAGCAGCCCACAACAGGGTCGTGATTCACCCCTCCACTTT. Amino acid sequence: CASSPQQGRDSPLHF.

The chain carries TRBV2 and TRBJ1-2; no firm D call. The V gene lost 5 bases and the J gene lost 1 base, with 11 bases spanning the gap. Per germline, CDR1 SNHLY and CDR2 FYNNEI. CDR3 size: 14 residues. The CDR3 protein is CASSFGRVNYGYTF. CDR3 DNA: TGTGCCAGCAGTTTTGGACGGGTTAACTATGGCTACACCTTC.

The chain couples TRBV19 to TRBJ2-6; D may correspond to TRBD1 or TRBD2 (5 bases each). The CDR3 totals 16 residues. The V gene's germline CDR1 is LNHDA and CDR2 SQIVND (reference sequence). The V and J ends lost 5 bases and 2 bases respectively, with 13 bases between them. The chain's CDR3 is CASSWGSGTGANVLTF. In nucleotides, the CDR3 is TGTGCCAGTAGTTGGGGCTCGGGGACTGGGGCCAACGTCCTGACTTTC.

This chain links TRBV5-6 with TRBJ1-2; the match to TRBD1 covers 7 bases. After removal of 3 bases from V and 8 bases from J, the junction contained 13 bases not matched to a gene. The germline gives CDR1 SGHDT, CDR2 YYEEEE. The CDR3 covers 15 residues. CDR3 in amino acids: CASSSPGQRLLGYTF. DNA for the CDR3: TGTGCCAGCAGCTCGCCGGGACAGCGGCTTTTGGGCTACACCTTC.

The gene calls are TRBV2 and TRBJ2-2; D may be TRBD1 (5 bases). Germline assignment: CDR1 SNHLY and CDR2 FYNNEI. Trimming cost V 3 bases and J 6 bases, with 8 bases left between them. This CDR3 region has 13 residues. Here the CDR3 DNA reads TGTGCCAGCAGTGACAGGGTCCCCGGGGAGCTGTTTTTT. Amino acid sequence: CASSDRVPGELFF.

This chain uses TRBV13 with TRBJ2-2, with D hard to call. The CDR3 sequence is 16 residues long. Trimming stripped 4 bases from V and 4 bases from J, with 16 bases between. Germline V lookup: CDR1 PRHDT, CDR2 FYEKMQ (reference sequence). CDR3 residues: CASSSLLFESTGELFF. The CDR3 DNA reads as TGTGCCAGCAGCTCCCTTCTATTTGAGAGCACCGGGGAGCTGTTTTTT.

This chain uses TRBV9 with TRBJ2-3; 9 positions agree with TRBD2. The CDR3 sequence is 18 residues long. V dropped 1 base and J dropped 6; count of bases not matched to a gene: 15. From germline, CDR1 is SGDLS and CDR2 YYNGEE. This CDR3 is CASSVPVRSSGASDTQYF. The CDR3 DNA sequence: TGTGCCAGCAGCGTACCGGTACGGTCTAGCGGGGCATCTGATACGCAGTATTTT.

In this sample, this clone turned up once. The gene calls are TRBV6-2 or TRBV6-3 and TRBJ2-3; 7 bases fit TRBD2. Losses at the gene ends were 4 bases for V and 6 bases for J; bases not matched to a gene: 16. The length of the CDR3 is 17 residues. Germline loops: CDR1 MNHEY, CDR2 SVGEGT. CDR3 loop: CASSSGKLAWGMDTQYF. The DNA of the CDR3 is TGTGCCAGCAGTTCCGGCAAACTAGCGTGGGGGATGGATACGCAGTATTTT.

This clone was found a few times. CDR3 loop: CASSFGTTQVHNEQFF. The DNA of the CDR3 is TGCGCCAGCAGCTTTGGGACAACCCAAGTCCACAATGAGCAGTTCTTC. This rearrangement joins TRBV5-1 to TRBJ2-1; possibly TRBD1 for D (6 bases). The CDR3 covers 16 residues. The V gene lost 2 bases and the J gene lost 5 bases, with 17 bases spanning the gap. The germline gives CDR1 SGHRS, CDR2 YFSETQ.

This rearrangement joins TRBV2 to TRBJ2-1; D might be TRBD2 (5 bases). V lost 4 bases, J lost 9 bases, and 13 bases lay in between. Germline-derived CDR1 and CDR2 are SNHLY and FYNNEI. The CDR3 extends over 13 amino acids. Here the CDR3 reads CASSVLRDSEQFF. CDR3 nucleotides: TGTGCCAGCAGTGTTTTACGGGATAGTGAGCAGTTCTTC.

The chain has TRBV2 and TRBJ2-2; tentatively, D is TRBD1 or TRBD2 (5 bases each). The germline V gene encodes CDR1 SNHLY and CDR2 FYNNEI. The V gene lost 6 bases and the J gene lost 5 bases, with 16 bases spanning the gap. The CDR3 extends over 15 amino acids. The CDR3 here is CASSLTRGDTGELFF. Here the CDR3 DNA reads TGTGCCAGCAGCCTAACTCGAGGGGATACCGGGGAGCTGTTTTTT.

This clone has a handful of counts. The chain links TRBV6-5 to TRBJ2-7; D assignment may be TRBD1 or TRBD2 (5 bases each). The CDR3 contains 14 residues. Germline V lookup: CDR1 MNHEY, CDR2 SVGAGI. Deletions cut 5 bases from V and 1 base from J, with 12 bases between. In nucleotides, the CDR3 is TGTGCCAGCAGTCGGGACGTAGGTTCCTACGAGCAGTACTTC. Protein: CASSRDVGSYEQYF.

This sequence joins TRBV27 and TRBJ2-1, with D perhaps TRBD2 (6 bases). Trimming left V 5 bases short and J 1 base short, with 12 bases between. Germline loops: CDR1 MNHEY, CDR2 SMNVEV (reference sequence). The CDR3 totals 15 residues. The CDR3 loop is CASSREGTSYNEQFF. The CDR3 nucleotides are TGTGCCAGCAGTCGAGAGGGGACTTCCTACAATGAGCAGTTCTTC.

The chain carries TRBV10-3 and TRBJ2-2; 7 nucleotides align to TRBD1. CDR1 is ENHRY, CDR2 SYGVKD, per germline. The CDR3 is 14 amino acids. With V trimmed by 9 bases and J by 5 bases, 9 bases remained unmatched. The CDR3 DNA reads TGTGCCATAAGCGAGGACAGGCTGACCGGGGAGCTGTTTTTT. Residues: CAISEDRLTGELFF.

V gene TRBV2 combines with J gene TRBJ2-3, with D possibly TRBD2 on 7 matching bases. Germline V gene data show CDR1 as SNHLY and CDR2 as FYNNEI. V lost 6 bases, J lost 0 bases, and 16 bases lay in between. This CDR3 is built from 16 residues. CDR3 bases: TGTGCCAGCAGGTACGGGGGGCCTACTAGCACAGATACGCAGTATTTT. It translates to CASRYGGPTSTDTQYF.

The chain uses TRBV11-2 and TRBJ2-7; D remains ambiguous. V gave up 5 bases and J gave up 5 bases, with 19 bases separating them. This CDR3 spans 15 amino acids. Germline assignment: CDR1 SGHAT and CDR2 FQNNGV. CDR3 nucleotides: TGTGCCAGCAGCGGAAGCTTCCTAGGGCGAAACGAGCAGTACTTC. This encodes CASSGSFLGRNEQYF.

The V gene is TRBV19, the J gene TRBJ1-5; D is ambiguous. The length of the CDR3 is 13 residues. With 5 bases removed from V and 3 bases from J, the gap between germline ends came to 8 bases. Germline CDR1 LNHDA, CDR2 SQIVND (reference sequence). The CDR3, as DNA: TGTGCCAGTAGTCCCGGCCACAATCAGCCCCAGCATTTT. It specifies CASSPGHNQPQHF.

The genes are TRBV7-2 and TRBJ2-7; 10 bases match TRBD1. Germline CDR1 is SGHTA and CDR2 is FQGNSA. With V trimmed by 0 bases and J by 3 bases, 5 bases remained unmatched. This CDR3 has 16 amino acids. CDR3 bases: TGTGCCAGCAGCTTAGCGTCGGGACAGGGGATCTACGAGCAGTACTTC. Translated, it gives CASSLASGQGIYEQYF.

There are a few counts of this clone. The chain is built from TRBV24-1 and TRBJ2-2; the D gene is possibly TRBD1 (6 bases). Germline V lookup: CDR1 KGHDR, CDR2 SFDVKD. This CDR3 region has 17 residues. The ends were cut back, 3 bases at V and 2 bases at J, with 15 bases in the middle. DNA of the CDR3: TGTGCCACCAGTGATCTGACAGGAGACCCCAACACCGGGGAGCTGTTTTTT. Encoded protein: CATSDLTGDPNTGELFF.

The rearrangement joins TRBV24-1 to TRBJ2-2; 14 bases are a match to TRBD2. V trimming: 6 bases; J trimming: 4 bases; junction bases outside the gene matches: 12. The CDR3 extends over 19 amino acids. Germline values: CDR1 KGHDR, CDR2 SFDVKD. Here the CDR3 reads CATSSAGLAGVVPTGELFF. CDR3 coding DNA: TGTGCCACCAGTTCCGCGGGACTAGCGGGAGTGGTTCCCACCGGGGAGCTGTTTTTT.

The chain uses TRBV11-3 and TRBJ2-5, with 14 bases lining up with TRBD2. J was trimmed by 5 bases and V by 1 base; bases with no gene match: 6. The CDR3 contains 17 residues. Germline lookup yields CDR1 SGHNT and CDR2 YENEEA. CDR3 nucleotide sequence: TGTGCCAGCAGCTTAGGAGGACTAGCGGGAGGTCGGGAGACCCAGTACTTC. This codes for CASSLGGLAGGRETQYF.

In this sample, this clone turned up a few times. This rearrangement joins TRBV4-2 to TRBJ1-4; no clear D gene. Trimming pared 4 bases from V and 5 bases from J, leaving 17 bases between. This CDR3 region has 16 residues. CDR1 is LGHNA, CDR2 YNFKEQ, per germline. The CDR3 spells CASSPNGVNSNEKLFF. The CDR3 bases are TGTGCCAGCAGCCCGAATGGGGTGAATTCCAATGAAAAACTGTTTTTT.

V and J are TRBV20-1 and TRBJ2-5, with D perhaps matching TRBD2 (7 bases). Germline CDR1 DFQATT, CDR2 SNEGSKA (reference sequence). This CDR3 contains 13 residues. Trimming cost V 3 bases and J 6 bases, with 14 bases left between them. CDR3 bases: TGCAGTGCTAGTAAGGGGGGGCCGCAGACCCAGTACTTC. Amino acids: CSASKGGPQTQYF.